This T cell receptor beta chain was captured by sequencing in a study of blood T cell repertoires in COVID-19. TCRdb's table, derived via immunoSEQ multiplex PCR, lists solely in-frame clones and lacks some. The sample contains about 99,000 clones, about four fifths of which appear only once. This clone was seen a handful of times. CDR1 LNHDA and CDR2 SQIVND come from the germline V gene (reference sequence). The CDR3 length is 15 residues. The V and J ends lost 5 bases and 4 bases, in that order; junction bases with no gene match: 10. The rearrangement uses TRBV19 and TRBJ1-1; TRBD1 agrees at 7 bases. Sequencing was done on a sample of peripheral blood. The source is a woman aged 80 or over with active or convalescent COVID-19. The CDR3 DNA follows: TGTGCCAGTAGTGCCTCCCGACAGGGTAGCACTGAAGCTTTCTTT. Translated, it gives CASSASRQGSTEAFF. Variable domain in full (rest from reference TRBV19 and TRBJ1-1): DGGITQSPKYLFRKEGQNVTLSCEQNLNHDAMYWYRQDPGQGLRLIYYSQIVNDFQKGDIAEGYSVSREKKESFPLTVTSAQKNPTAFYLCASSASRQGSTEAFFGQGTRLTVV.